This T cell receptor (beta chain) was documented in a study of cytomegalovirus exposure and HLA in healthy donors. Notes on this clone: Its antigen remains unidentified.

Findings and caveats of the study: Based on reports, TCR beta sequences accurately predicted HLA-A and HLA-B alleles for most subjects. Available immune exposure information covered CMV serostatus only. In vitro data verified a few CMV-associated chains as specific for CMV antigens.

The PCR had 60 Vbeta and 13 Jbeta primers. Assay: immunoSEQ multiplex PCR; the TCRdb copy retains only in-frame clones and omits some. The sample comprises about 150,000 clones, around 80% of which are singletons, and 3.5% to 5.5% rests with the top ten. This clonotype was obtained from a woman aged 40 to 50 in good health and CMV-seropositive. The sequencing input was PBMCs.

The CDR3 DNA reads as TGTGCCAGCAGGATGTCGGGGGGGTATGATACGCAGTATTTT. Translating gives CASRMSGGYDTQYF. The gene calls are TRBV7-8 and TRBJ2-3; 8 nucleotides align to TRBD2. The CDR3 runs to 14 residues. In germline, CDR1 is SGHVS, CDR2 FQNEAQ. V trimming: 6 bases; J trimming: 6 bases; junction bases outside the gene matches: 8.